This TCR beta chain was captured in a study of shared clonotypes between healthy human individuals. The data were produced by immunoSEQ multiplex PCR, yet TCRdb's version contains in-frame clones alone and is incomplete. The table has hundreds of thousands of clones, roughly 98% seen once. It was CD45RO-negative cells, positively selected for CCR7, that made up naive CD8 cells, with terminally differentiated effector memory CD45RA+ cells excluded. Trimming took 3 bases from V and 1 from J, leaving 7 bases between them. The CDR3 is 12 residues long. Germline CDR1 SQVTM, CDR2 ANQGSEA. Source material: naive CD8+ T cells sorted from blood. The chain couples TRBV29-1 to TRBJ2-7; the D is unclear. The clonotype comes from a man between 25 and 39 years old in good health. The CDR3 DNA is TGCAGCGTTGATGTAGGGTCCTACGAGCAGTACTTC. Its protein product is CSVDVGSYEQYF.